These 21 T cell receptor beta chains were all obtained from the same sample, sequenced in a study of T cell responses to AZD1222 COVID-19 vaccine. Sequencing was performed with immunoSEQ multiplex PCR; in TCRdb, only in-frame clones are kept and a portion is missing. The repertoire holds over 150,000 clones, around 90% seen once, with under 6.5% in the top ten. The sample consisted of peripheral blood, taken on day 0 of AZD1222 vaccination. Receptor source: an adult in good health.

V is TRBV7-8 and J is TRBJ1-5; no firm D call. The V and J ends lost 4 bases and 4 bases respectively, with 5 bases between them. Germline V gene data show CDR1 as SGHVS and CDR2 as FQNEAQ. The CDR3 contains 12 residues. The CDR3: CASSSLNQPQHF. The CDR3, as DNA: TGTGCCAGCAGCTCGCTTAATCAGCCCCAGCATTTT.

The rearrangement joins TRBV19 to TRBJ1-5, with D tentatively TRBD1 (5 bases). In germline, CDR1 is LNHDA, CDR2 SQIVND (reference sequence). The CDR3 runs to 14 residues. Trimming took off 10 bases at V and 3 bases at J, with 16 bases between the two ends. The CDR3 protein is CATRVEGSNQPQHF. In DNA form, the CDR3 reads TGTGCCACCAGGGTGGAGGGTTCCAATCAGCCCCAGCATTTT.

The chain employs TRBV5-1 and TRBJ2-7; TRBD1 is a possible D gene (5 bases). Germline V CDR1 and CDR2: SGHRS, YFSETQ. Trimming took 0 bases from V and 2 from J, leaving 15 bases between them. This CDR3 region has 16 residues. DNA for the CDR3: TGCGCCAGCAGCTTGGGGTCCACAGGAGTTCCCTACGAGCAGTACTTC. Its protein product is CASSLGSTGVPYEQYF.

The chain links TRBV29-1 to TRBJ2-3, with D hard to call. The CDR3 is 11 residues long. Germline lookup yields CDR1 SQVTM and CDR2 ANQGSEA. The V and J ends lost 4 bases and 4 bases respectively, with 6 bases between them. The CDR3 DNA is TGCAGCGTTGTCCCAGCAGATACGCAGTATTTT. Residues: CSVVPADTQYF.

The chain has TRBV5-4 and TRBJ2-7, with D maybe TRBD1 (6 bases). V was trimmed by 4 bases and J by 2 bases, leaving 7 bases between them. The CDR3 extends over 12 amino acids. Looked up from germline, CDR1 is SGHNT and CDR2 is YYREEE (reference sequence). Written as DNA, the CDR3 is TGTGCCAGCAGCAGGGACACCTACGAGCAGTACTTC. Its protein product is CASSRDTYEQYF.

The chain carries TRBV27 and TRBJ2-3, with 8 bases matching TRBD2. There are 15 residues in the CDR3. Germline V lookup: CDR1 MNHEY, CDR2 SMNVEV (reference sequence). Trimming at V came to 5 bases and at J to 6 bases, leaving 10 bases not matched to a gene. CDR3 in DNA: TGTGCCAGCAGTCCCGGGACTAGGATTGCCGATACGCAGTATTTT. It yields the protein CASSPGTRIADTQYF.

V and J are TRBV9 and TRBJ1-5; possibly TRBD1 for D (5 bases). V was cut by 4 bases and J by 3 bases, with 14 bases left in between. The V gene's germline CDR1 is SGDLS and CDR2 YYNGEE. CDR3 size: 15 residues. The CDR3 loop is CASSPSGESNQPQHF. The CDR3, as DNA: TGTGCCAGCAGCCCTTCGGGGGAGTCCAATCAGCCCCAGCATTTT.

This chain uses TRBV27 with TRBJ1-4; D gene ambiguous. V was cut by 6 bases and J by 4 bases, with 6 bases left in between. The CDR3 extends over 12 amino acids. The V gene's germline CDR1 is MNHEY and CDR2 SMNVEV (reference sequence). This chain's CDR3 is CASSRYNEKLFF. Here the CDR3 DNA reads TGTGCCAGCAGCAGATATAATGAAAAACTGTTTTTT. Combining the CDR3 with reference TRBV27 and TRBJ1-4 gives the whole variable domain EAQVTQNPRYLITVTGKKLTVTCSQNMNHEYMSWYRQDPGLGLRQIYYSMNVEVTDKGDVPEGYKVSRKEKRNFPLILESPSPNQTSLYFCASSRYNEKLFFGSGTQLSVL.

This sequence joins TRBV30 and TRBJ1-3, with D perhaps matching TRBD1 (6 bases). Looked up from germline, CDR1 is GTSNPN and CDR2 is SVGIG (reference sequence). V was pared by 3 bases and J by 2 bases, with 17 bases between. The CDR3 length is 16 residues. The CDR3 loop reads CAWSLPITGTGNTIYF. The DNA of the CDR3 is TGTGCCTGGAGCCTACCCATTACAGGGACTGGAAACACCATATATTTT.

The CDR3: CASSLRTGGTEAFF. CDR3 coding DNA: TGTGCCAGCAGCCTTCGGACCGGAGGCACTGAAGCTTTCTTT. The chain links TRBV9 to TRBJ1-1; D remains ambiguous. The V end was cut by 4 bases, the J end by 4 bases, with 14 bases between. The CDR3 extends over 14 amino acids. Germline-derived CDR1 and CDR2 are SGDLS and YYNGEE.

CDR3 sequence reads: CASSGQGSDTQYF. DNA of the CDR3: TGTGCCAGCAGCGGACAGGGTTCCGATACGCAGTATTTT. The J gene is TRBJ2-3, the V gene TRBV2; 8 bases map to TRBD1. Trimming at V came to 6 bases and at J to 6 bases, leaving 5 bases not matched to a gene. This CDR3 region has 13 residues. CDR1 is SNHLY, CDR2 FYNNEI, per germline.

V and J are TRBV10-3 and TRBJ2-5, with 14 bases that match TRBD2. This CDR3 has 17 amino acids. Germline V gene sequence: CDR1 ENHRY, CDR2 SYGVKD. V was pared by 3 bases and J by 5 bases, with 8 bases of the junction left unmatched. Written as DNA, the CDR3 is TGTGCCATCAGTGATTTCATGGGACTAGCGGGAGAGGAGACCCAGTACTTC. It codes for CAISDFMGLAGEETQYF.

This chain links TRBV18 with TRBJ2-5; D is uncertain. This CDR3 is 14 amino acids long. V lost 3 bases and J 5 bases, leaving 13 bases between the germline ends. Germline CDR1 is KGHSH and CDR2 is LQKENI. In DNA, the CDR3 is TGTGCCAGCTCACCCCAGGCCCAGTGGGAGACCCAGTACTTC. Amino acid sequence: CASSPQAQWETQYF.

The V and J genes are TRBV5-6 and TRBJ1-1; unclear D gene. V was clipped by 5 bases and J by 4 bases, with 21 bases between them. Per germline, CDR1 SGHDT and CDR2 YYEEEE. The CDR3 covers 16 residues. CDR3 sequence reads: CASSTFGRGPGTEAFF. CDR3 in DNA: TGTGCCAGCAGTACCTTCGGAAGAGGGCCGGGCACTGAAGCTTTCTTT.

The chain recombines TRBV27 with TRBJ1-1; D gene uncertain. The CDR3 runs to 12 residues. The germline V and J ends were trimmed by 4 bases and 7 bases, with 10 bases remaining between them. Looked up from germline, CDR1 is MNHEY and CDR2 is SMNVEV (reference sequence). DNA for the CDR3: TGTGCCAGCAGTTCCTTAGCCAGTGAAGCTTTCTTT. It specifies CASSSLASEAFF.

The CDR3 loop is CASSSSVDQPQHF. CDR3 DNA sequence: TGTGCCAGCAGCTCCTCGGTGGATCAGCCCCAGCATTTT. The V and J genes are TRBV7-3 and TRBJ1-5; no clear D gene. CDR3 length: 13 amino acids. Trimming cost V 4 bases and J 5 bases, with 9 bases left between them. Germline lookup yields CDR1 SGHTA and CDR2 FQGTGA.

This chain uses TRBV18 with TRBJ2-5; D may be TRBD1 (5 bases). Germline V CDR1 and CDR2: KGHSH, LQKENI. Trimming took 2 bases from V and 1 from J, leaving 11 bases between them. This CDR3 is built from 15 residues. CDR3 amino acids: CASSPGRVSQETQYF. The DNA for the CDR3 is TGTGCCAGCTCACCAGGCAGGGTGAGCCAAGAGACCCAGTACTTC.

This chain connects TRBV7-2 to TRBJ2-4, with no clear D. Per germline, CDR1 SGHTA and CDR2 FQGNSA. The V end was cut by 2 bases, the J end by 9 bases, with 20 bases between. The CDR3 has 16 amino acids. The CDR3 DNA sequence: TGTGCCAGCAGCTTAAGTGGGATCAATTCCGGCGGCATTCAGTACTTC. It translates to CASSLSGINSGGIQYF. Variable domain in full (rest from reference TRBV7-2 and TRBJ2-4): GAGVSQSPSNKVTEKGKDVELRCDPISGHTALYWYRQSLGQGLEFLIYFQGNSAPDKSGLPSDRFSAERTGGSVSTLTIQRTQQEDSAVYLCASSLSGINSGGIQYFGAGTRLSVL.

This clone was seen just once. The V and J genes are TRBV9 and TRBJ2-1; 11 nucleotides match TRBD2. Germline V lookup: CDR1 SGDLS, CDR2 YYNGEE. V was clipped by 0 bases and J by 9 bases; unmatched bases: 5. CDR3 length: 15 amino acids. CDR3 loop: CASSVVSGGVSEQFF. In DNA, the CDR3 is TGTGCCAGCAGCGTAGTTAGCGGGGGGGTCTCTGAGCAGTTCTTC.

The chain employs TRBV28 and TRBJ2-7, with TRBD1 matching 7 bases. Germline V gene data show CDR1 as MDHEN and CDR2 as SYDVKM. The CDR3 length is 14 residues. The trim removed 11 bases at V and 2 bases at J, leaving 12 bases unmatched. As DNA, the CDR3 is TGTGCCTCCGAAGGGGGCGGCACAGCCTACGAGCAGTACTTC. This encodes CASEGGGTAYEQYF.

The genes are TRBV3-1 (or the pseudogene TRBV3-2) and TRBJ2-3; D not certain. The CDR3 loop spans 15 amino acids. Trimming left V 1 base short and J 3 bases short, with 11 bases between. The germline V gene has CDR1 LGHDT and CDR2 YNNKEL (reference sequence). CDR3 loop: CASSQGIFGTDTQYF. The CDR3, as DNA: TGTGCCAGCAGCCAAGGGATATTTGGAACAGATACGCAGTATTTT.